This T cell receptor beta chain was profiled in a study of cytomegalovirus exposure and HLA in healthy donors (dated by TCRdb to 2016 to 2017). Broadly, across the study: According to an earlier analysis of a few hundred of the donors, about 179 million T cells yielded roughly 110 million unique TCR beta sequences and approximately 300 Gb of sequence data. High-throughput TCR immunosequencing, statistical association of individual TCRs with disease status, and machine learning were combined to predict cytomegalovirus infection status. The T cell repertoires of some 670 subjects were profiled by immunosequencing and related to cytomegalovirus serostatus. Typing coverage differed by locus: A, B, C, DRB1 and DQB1 were typed in roughly 629-630 donors, DQA1 in 522, DPA1 in some 610, and DPB1 in 450 to 490. Besides the first cohort of around 670 subjects, a separate validation cohort made up of some 110 different subjects was used. Because of strong linkage in the cohort, roughly five DR-DQ haplotypes were treated as single units for association and clustering. Approximately 330 gigabases of sequencing data and 75 million to 85 million unique TCR sequences made up an early release that covered 500 to 650 HLA-typed donors. The study aimed to test whether signatures of past pathogen exposure could be identified by cataloging public T cell receptors. Of the roughly 400 genotyped donors, 81% were placed in the genetic ancestry cluster associated with self-reported Caucasian donors. The later analysis used no new phenotypic data to find candidate immune exposures, relying instead on TCR beta sequences and their occurrence across donors. A later genetic analysis used genome-wide SNP genotypes for about three fifths of the 666 donors, treating that subset as a discovery cohort. Donor age, sex, ethnicity and CMV serostatus were collected together with the repertoire data. In a later analysis, previously published TCR beta repertoires from 666 donors were re-analyzed and high-resolution HLA genotyping was added so that TCR occurrence patterns could be studied. HLA typing included class I and class II loci at four-digit resolution. On average, about 240,000 unique TCR beta nucleotide sequences were sequenced per donor among more than 350 genotyped donors of the cohort, with around 19% of those sequences being non-productive. Every repertoire in the discovery cohort had been generated on one and the same sequencing platform. An earlier analysis of 587 of the donors used high-throughput TCR beta sequencing to judge whether each TCR beta V gene segment behaved as functional or pseudogenic. The study at large found these results: V-gene and J-gene trimming of TCR beta chains was associated with a missense DCLRE1C variant in a later genetic analysis, and the association was replicated in an independent cohort. Most TCR sequences were observed very rarely across donors, whereas some public TCRs were present in many individuals. According to a later analysis, most CMV-associated TCR beta chains appeared to be HLA-restricted, and the HLA associations seemed to be driven largely by CMV exposure. In a later analysis, several top co-occurrence clusters were reported to appear linked to parvovirus B19, influenza, CMV and Epstein-Barr virus. CMV serostatus was the only immune exposure information available for the cohort. Sequencing depth was assumed to be roughly uniform across donors in the presence/absence analyses, though that assumption may not hold. A cluster of highly shared sequence variants was judged likely to be a technical artifact of the sequencing pipeline. The classifier was reported to diagnose cytomegalovirus status with high specificity and sensitivity in both the original cohort and the validation cohort. This cohort had only TCR beta chains sequenced, and the lack of alpha or paired-chain data limited which features could be detected. Specific HLA alleles were associated with about 17,000 TCR beta sequences at a false discovery rate of 0.05 in a later analysis. According to the authors, the approach could potentially be generalized to other disease states and immunological phenotypes. Linkage disequilibrium might explain the correlated functional status among segregating V segments, but an unknown experimental factor could not be ruled out. A later analysis found that TCR association rates varied across HLA loci, with DRB1 alleles showing the most associated TCRs and HLA-C alleles the fewest. In a later genetic analysis, fewer N-insertions in productive TCRs were reported among donors in an Asian-associated ancestry cluster than the approximately 630-donor mean. A later analysis found that HLA-associated TCR beta chains were more clonally expanded and had lower generation probabilities than equally common non-associated chains. Because some donors lacked HLA typing at each locus, the association tests relied only on the typed subset. In vitro tests confirmed that a few of the cytomegalovirus-associated TCR beta chains recognize cytomegalovirus antigens. Because counts were too low, around 17 rarely observed V segments, including chromosome 9 orphons, were left out of the earlier analysis of roughly 600 of the donors. Strong co-occurrence of HLA alleles, especially DR and DQ, made assigning TCR associations to individual alleles difficult. In an earlier analysis of 587 of the donors, most TCR beta V segments appeared in productive rearrangements about 90% or about 30% of the time, broadly matching IMGT annotations. In the study, some 180 TCR beta chains were listed as associated with cytomegalovirus. A further reported finding was that TCR beta sequences accurately predicted the HLA-A and HLA-B alleles for most subjects in the first cohort.

This clone was seen just once. Its binding antigen is unknown. No base quality values were provided; no much bigger clone lies one nucleotide off. The library was produced with the immunoSEQ multiplex PCR assay. For the multiplex PCR, a mixture combining 60 forward primers for TCR Vbeta segments and 13 reverse primers for TCR Jbeta segments was used. Amplification of the CDR3 region of rearranged TCR beta genes was performed with a multiplex PCR assay on genomic DNA. The Illumina HiSeq System was used to sequence the amplified TCR beta libraries as 87-base-pair reads. Under the source paper's analysis protocol: In a later analysis, tens of millions of unique TCR beta chains were counted across the roughly 610 repertoires, and some 10 million of these chains were shared by at least two donors. To remove PCR and sequencing errors, raw reads were error-corrected and collapsed into unique sequences using a nearest-neighbor algorithm that merged closely related sequences. Alignment of CDR3 sequences to IMGT reference sequences was used to assign V, D and J gene segments. For a sequence to be retained, at least a six-nucleotide match to both a V gene segment and a J gene segment was required. A rearrangement counted as productive if the CDR3 had no stop codons and remained in frame with V and J, and every other rearrangement counted as non-productive. CDR3 was defined by IMGT convention, running from the second conserved V-encoded cysteine to the conserved J-encoded phenylalanine. The earlier analysis of around 640 of the donors excluded sequences that lacked an unambiguous match to a single V gene segment. An earlier analysis of 550 to 650 of the donors classified V segments as functional when productive rearrangements were above 56.7% and as segregating when the standard deviation between donors was above 5%. A statistical classification framework was built for diagnosing cytomegalovirus status from the catalog of TCR beta chain sequences. In a later analysis, TCR nucleotide sequences were compared against IMGT/GENE-DB human TR gene sequences so that V and J genes could be assigned. A later analysis assigned CDR3 sequences and most-parsimonious VDJ recombination scenarios with the TCRdist pipeline. In a later analysis, every TCR beta chain was defined by the combination of its CDR3 amino acid sequence and its V-gene family, and reads without a unique V-gene family were dropped. As a way to deal with suspected cross-contamination and a sequencing artifact, a later analysis dropped approximately 570 nucleotide sequences that were highly shared and had low generation probability. In a later analysis, a clonal expansion index for each public chain was calculated from normalized within-repertoire ranks of inferred template counts. In a later analysis, generation probabilities were computed using a VDJ recombination model fitted to out-of-frame rearrangements, and the results were checked against IGoR. Hypergeometric tests were used in a later analysis to score TCR-TCR, TCR-HLA and TCR-CMV co-occurrence, with a repertoire-size bias correction applied to the TCR pairs. A later analysis estimated false discovery rates by permuting HLA or CMV assignments 20 times. A later analysis grouped co-occurring TCRs with DBSCAN, adding TCRdist sequence similarity when clustering within HLA-allele-positive subsets. Repertoires with fewer than 30,000 or more than 120,000 public chains were left out of co-occurrence clustering, as were about 5 repertoires with anomalous nucleotide sharing. In its TCRdb copy, this immuneACCESS table keeps in-frame sequences only and misses some clones. Where compared with another copy, unresolved V genes explain less than half of these, and the others have no known cause. V and J calls and clone size come straight from that table; D and trimming were deduced from the DNA. This sample lists approximately 150,000 clones; roughly 76% were detected once. The top ten constitute 4.9% of the sample.

The cohort was made up of 666 healthy bone marrow donors. At the time of sampling, every cohort member was nominally healthy, though immune exposures that went unrecorded were likely present. The donor was CMV seropositive and was included in the group of 270 or so seropositive cohort members. Every donor gave a peripheral blood sample, and the peripheral blood mononuclear cells from that sample were used for TCR beta sequencing. The Qiagen DNeasy Blood Extraction Kit was used to extract genomic DNA from the blood cell samples. This receptor was taken from a woman in her late teens or twenties in good health and CMV-seropositive. Sequenced sample: PBMCs.

The CDR3 in this case is CASSPGFSGNTIYF. The DNA is as follows: TGCGCCAGCAGCCCGGGTTTCTCTGGAAACACCATATATTTT. This chain joins TRBV4-3 to TRBJ1-3; there is no confident call for the D gene. The CDR3 numbers 14 residues from cysteine through phenylalanine. Only the CDR3 region is kept as DNA, spanning 42 bases read in frame from base 1. As encoded in the germline V gene, CDR1 is LGHNA while CDR2 is YSLEER. V loses 4 bases of germline sequence and J loses 0 bases, and the interval between the two ends is 7 bases.